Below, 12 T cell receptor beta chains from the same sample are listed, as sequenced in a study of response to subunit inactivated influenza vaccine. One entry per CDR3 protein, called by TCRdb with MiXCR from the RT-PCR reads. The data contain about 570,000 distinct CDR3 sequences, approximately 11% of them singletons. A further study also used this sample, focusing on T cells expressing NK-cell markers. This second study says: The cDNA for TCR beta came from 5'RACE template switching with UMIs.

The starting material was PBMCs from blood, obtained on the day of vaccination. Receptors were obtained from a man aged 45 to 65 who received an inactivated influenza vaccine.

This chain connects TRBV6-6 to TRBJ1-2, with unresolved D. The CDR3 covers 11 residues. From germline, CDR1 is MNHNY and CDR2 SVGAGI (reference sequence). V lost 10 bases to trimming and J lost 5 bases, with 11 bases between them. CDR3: CATSVRYGYTF. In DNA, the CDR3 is TGTGCCACCTCTGTTAGGTATGGCTACACCTTC.

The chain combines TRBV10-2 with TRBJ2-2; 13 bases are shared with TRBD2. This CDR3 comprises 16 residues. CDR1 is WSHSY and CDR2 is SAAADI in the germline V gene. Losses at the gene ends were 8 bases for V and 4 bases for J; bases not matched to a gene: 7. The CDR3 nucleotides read TGCGCCAGCTCAGTCGGGACTAGCGGGGTCACCGGGGAGCTGTTTTTT. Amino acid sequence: CASSVGTSGVTGELFF.

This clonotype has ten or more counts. CDR3 bases: TGTGCCATCAGTGCGGGACAGATCTACGAGCAGTACTTC. Protein: CAISAGQIYEQYF. This sequence joins TRBV10-3 and TRBJ2-7; 7 bases align to TRBD1. The CDR3 sequence is 13 residues long. V dropped 4 bases and J dropped 3; count of bases not matched to a gene: 3. In germline, CDR1 is ENHRY, CDR2 SYGVKD.

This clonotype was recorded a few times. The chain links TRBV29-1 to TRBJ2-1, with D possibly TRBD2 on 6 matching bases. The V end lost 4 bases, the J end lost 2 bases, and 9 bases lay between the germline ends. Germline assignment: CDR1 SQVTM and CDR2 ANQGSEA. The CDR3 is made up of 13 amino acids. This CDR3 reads CSVVGLTYNEQFF. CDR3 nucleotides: TGCAGCGTTGTAGGACTAACCTACAATGAGCAGTTCTTC.

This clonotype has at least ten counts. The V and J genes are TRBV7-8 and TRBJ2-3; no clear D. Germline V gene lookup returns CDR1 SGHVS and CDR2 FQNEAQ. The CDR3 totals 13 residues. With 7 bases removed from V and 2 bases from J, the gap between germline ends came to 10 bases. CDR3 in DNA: TGTGCCAGCAACCCTGGGATCACAGATACGCAGTATTTT. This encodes CASNPGITDTQYF.

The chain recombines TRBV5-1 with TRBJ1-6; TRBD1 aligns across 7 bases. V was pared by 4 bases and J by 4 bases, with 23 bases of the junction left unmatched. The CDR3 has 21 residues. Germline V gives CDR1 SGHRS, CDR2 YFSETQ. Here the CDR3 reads CASSPAAWPLQGVGYNSPLHF. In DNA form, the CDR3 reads TGCGCCAGCAGCCCCGCGGCTTGGCCACTCCAGGGGGTAGGATATAATTCACCCCTCCACTTT.

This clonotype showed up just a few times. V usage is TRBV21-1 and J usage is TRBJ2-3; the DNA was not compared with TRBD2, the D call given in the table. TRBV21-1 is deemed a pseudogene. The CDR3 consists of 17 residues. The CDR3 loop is CASSKALAGGLTDTQYF. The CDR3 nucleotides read TGTGCCAGCAGCAAAGCTCTAGCGGGGGGGCTTACAGATACGCAGTATTTT.

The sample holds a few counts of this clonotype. CDR3 nucleotide sequence: TGTGCCAGCAGTTATATAACCCAGGGTGGCCAGGCCGAGCAGTACTTC. Protein: CASSYITQGGQAEQYF. The V and J genes are TRBV6-5 and TRBJ2-7, with D maybe TRBD1 (5 bases). Trimming took 3 bases from V and 6 from J, leaving 21 bases between them. The CDR3 length is 16 residues. From germline, CDR1 is MNHEY and CDR2 SVGAGI.

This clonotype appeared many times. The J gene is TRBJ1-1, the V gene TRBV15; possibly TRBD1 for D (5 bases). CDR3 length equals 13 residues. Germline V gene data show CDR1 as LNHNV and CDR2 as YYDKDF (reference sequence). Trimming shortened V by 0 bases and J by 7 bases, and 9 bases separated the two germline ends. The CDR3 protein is CATSRDGGGEAFF. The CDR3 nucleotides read TGTGCCACCAGCAGAGATGGGGGGGGTGAAGCTTTCTTT.

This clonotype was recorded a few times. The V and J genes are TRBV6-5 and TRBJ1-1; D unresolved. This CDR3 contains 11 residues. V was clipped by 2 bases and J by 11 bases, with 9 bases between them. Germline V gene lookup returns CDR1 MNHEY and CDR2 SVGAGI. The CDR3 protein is CASSYQTRAFF. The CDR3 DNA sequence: TGTGCCAGCAGTTACCAGACGAGGGCTTTCTTT.

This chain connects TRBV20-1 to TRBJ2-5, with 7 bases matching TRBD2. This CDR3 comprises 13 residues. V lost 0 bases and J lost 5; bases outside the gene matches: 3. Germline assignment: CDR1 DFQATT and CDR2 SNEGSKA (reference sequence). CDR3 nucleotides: TGCAGTGCTAGAGAAACCGGGGGGGAGACCCAGTACTTC. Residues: CSARETGGETQYF.

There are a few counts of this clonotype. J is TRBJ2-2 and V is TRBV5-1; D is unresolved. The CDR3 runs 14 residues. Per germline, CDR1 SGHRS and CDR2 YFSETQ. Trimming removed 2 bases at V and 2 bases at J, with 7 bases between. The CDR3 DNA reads TGCGCCAGCAGCTTTCCAACAAACACCGGGGAGCTGTTTTTT. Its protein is CASSFPTNTGELFF.